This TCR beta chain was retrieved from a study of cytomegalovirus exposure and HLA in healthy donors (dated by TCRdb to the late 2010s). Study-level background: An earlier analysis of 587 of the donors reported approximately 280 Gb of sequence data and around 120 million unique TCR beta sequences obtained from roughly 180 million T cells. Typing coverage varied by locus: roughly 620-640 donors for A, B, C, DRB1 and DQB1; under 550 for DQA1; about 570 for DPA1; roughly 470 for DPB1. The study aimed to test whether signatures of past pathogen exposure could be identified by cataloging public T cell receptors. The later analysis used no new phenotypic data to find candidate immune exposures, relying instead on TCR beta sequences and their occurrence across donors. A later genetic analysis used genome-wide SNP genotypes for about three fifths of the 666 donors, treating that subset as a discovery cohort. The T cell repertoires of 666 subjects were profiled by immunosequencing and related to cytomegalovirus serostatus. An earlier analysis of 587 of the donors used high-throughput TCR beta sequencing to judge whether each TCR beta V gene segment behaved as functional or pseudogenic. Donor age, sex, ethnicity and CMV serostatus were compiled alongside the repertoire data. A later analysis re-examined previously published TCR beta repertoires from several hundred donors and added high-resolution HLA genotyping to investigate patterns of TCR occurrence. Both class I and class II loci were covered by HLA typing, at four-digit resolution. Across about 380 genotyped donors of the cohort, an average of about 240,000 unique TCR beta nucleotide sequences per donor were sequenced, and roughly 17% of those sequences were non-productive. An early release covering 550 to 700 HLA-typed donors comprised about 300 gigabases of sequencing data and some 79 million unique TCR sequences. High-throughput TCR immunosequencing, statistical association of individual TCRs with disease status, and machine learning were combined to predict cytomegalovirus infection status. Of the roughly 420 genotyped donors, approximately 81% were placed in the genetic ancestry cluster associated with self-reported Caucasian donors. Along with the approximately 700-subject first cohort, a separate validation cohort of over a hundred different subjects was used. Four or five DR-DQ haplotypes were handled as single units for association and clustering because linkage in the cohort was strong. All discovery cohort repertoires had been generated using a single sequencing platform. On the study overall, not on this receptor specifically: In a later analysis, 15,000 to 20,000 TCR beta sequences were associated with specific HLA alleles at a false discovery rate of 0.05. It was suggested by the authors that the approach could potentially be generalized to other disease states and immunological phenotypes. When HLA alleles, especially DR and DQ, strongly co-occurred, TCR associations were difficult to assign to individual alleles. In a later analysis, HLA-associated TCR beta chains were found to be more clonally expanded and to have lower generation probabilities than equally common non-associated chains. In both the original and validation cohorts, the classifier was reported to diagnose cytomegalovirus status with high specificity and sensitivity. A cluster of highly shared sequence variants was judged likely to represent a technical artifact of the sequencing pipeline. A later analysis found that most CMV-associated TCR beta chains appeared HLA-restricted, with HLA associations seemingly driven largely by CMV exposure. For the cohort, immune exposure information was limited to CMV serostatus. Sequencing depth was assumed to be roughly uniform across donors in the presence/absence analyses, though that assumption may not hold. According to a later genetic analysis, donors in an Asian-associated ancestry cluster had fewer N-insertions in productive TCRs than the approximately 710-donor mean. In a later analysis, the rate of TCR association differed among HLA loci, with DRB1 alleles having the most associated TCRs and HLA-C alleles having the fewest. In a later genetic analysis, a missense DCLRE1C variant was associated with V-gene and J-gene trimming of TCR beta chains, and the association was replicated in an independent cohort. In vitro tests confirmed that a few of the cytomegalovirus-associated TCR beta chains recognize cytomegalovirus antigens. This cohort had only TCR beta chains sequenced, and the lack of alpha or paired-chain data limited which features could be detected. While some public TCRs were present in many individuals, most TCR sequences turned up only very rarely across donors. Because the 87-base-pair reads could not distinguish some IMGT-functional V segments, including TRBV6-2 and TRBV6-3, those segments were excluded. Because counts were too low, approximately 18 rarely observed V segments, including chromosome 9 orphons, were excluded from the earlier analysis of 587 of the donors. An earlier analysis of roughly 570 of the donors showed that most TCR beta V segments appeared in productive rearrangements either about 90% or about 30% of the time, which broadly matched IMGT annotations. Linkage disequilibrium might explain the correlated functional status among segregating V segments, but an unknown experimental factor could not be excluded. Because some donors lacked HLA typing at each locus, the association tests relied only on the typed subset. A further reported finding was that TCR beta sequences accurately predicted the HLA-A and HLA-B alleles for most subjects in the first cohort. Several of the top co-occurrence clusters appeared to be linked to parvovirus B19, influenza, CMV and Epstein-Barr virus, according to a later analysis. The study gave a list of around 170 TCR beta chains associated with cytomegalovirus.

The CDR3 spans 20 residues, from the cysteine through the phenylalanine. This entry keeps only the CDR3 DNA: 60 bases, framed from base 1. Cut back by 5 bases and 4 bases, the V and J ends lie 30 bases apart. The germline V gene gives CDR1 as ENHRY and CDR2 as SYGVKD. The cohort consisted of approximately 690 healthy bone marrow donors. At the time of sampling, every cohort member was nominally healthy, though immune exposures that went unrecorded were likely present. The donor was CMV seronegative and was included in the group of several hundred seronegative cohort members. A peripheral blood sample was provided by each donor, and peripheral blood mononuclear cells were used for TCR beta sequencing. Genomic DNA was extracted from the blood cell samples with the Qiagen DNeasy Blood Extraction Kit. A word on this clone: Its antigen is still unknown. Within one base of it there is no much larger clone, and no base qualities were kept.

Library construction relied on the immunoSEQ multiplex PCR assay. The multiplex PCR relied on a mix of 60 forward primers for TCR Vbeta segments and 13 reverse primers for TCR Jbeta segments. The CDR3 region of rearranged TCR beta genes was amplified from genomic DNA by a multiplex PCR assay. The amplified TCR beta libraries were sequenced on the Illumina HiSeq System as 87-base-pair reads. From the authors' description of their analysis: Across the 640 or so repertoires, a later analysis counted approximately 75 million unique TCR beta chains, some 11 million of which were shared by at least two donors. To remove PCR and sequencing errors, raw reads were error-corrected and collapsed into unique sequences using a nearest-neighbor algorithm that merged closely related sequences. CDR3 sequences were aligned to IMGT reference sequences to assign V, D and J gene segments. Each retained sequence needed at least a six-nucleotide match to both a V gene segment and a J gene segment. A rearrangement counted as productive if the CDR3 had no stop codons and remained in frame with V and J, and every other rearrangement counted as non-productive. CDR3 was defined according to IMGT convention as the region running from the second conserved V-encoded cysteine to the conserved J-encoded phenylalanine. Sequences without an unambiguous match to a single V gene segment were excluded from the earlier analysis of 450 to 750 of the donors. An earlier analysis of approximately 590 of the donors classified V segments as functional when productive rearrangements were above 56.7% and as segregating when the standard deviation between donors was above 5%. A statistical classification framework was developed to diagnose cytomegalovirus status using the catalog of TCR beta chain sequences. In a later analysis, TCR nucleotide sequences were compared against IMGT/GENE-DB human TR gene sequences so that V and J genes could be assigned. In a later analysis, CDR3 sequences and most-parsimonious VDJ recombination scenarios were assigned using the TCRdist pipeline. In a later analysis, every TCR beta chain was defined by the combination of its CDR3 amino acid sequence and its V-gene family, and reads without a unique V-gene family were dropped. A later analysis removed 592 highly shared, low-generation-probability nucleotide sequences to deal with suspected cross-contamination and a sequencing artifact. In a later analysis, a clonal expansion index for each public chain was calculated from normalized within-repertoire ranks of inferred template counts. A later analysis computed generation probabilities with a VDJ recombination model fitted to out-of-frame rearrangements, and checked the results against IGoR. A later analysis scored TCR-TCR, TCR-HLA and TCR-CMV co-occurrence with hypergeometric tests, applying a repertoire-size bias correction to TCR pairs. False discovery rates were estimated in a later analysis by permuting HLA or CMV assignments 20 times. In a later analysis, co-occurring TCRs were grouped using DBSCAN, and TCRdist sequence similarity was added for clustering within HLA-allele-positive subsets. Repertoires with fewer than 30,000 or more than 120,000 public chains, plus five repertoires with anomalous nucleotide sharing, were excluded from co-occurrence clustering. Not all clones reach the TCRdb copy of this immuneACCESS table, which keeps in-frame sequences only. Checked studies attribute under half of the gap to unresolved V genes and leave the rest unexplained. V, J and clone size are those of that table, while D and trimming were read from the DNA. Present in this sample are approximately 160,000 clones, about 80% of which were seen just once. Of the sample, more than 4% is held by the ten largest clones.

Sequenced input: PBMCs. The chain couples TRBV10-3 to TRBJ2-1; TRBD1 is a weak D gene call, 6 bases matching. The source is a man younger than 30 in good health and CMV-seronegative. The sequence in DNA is TGTGCCATCAGTCCTCATCCCGGATTACAGGGACCAAAAATTTACAATGAGCAGTTCTTC. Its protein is CAISPHPGLQGPKIYNEQFF.